The entry below gives a single T cell receptor beta chain sequence along with its context. What it binds is not known. Here immunoSEQ multiplex PCR was the method, and the copy in TCRdb shows in-frame clones only, minus some. This sample carries approximately 170,000 clones, around 85% of them seen once, and the ten largest clones take more than 15%. V lost 5 bases, J lost 5 bases, and 15 bases lay in between. Germline assignment: CDR1 MDHEN and CDR2 SYDVKM. The length of the CDR3 is 14 residues. This sample stems from a study of cytomegalovirus exposure and HLA in healthy donors. The donors were members of the validation cohort, which comprised more than 90 subjects and was separate from the first cohort of 730 or so subjects. The study, taken as a whole, reports: Many donors carried some public TCRs, although rarity characterized most TCR sequences. Cytomegalovirus status was reportedly diagnosed by the classifier with high specificity and sensitivity. Overall, approximately 150 TCR beta chains were annotated as cytomegalovirus-associated.

The sample consisted of PBMCs. The sequence came from a man aged 18 to 29 in good health and CMV-seropositive. This chain links TRBV28 with TRBJ2-5; D perhaps matches TRBD2 (6 bases). This CDR3 reads CASSLISGVETQYF. The CDR3 DNA reads as TGTGCCAGCAGTCTTATTAGCGGAGTGGAGACCCAGTACTTC.